The 32 T cell receptor beta chains below were found in one sample sequenced in a study of cytomegalovirus exposure and HLA in healthy donors. TCRdb's copy holds only in-frame clones and misses some; the assay was immunoSEQ multiplex PCR. The sample carries around 300,000 clones, about nine tenths recorded once. What was sequenced was PBMCs. The source is a young woman in good health and CMV-seropositive.

This chain connects TRBV2 to TRBJ2-7, with D perhaps assigned TRBD1 or TRBD2 (6 bases each). CDR3 size: 12 residues. Germline-derived CDR1 and CDR2 are SNHLY and FYNNEI. Trimming stripped 1 base from V and 11 bases from J, with 12 bases between. The CDR3 nucleotides read TGTGCCAGCAGTGAAGAACGGGGGCAGGAGTACTTC. Amino acids: CASSEERGQEYF.

The rearrangement uses TRBV6-5 and TRBJ1-5, with D possibly matching TRBD1 (6 bases). In germline, CDR1 is MNHEY, CDR2 SVGAGI. The CDR3 extends over 15 amino acids. V was trimmed by 0 bases and J by 2 bases, leaving 8 bases between them. The DNA for the CDR3 is TGTGCCAGCAGTTACTCGAACAGGGGCAATCAGCCCCAGCATTTT. Translating it yields CASSYSNRGNQPQHF.

This rearrangement joins TRBV30 to TRBJ2-3; no clear D gene. Trimming took off 3 bases at V and 0 bases at J, with 16 bases between the two ends. CDR1 is GTSNPN and CDR2 is SVGIG in the germline V gene (reference sequence). CDR3 size: 16 residues. CDR3 DNA: TGTGCCTGGAGGTTCCGACGCGACTCTAGCACAGATACGCAGTATTTT. Residues: CAWRFRRDSSTDTQYF. Full variable domain (rest looked up from reference TRBV30 and TRBJ2-3): SQTIHQWPATLVQPVGSPLSLECTVEGTSNPNLYWYRQAAGRGLQLLFYSVGIGQISSEVPQNLSASRPQDRQFILSSKKLLLSDSGFYLCAWRFRRDSSTDTQYFGPGTRLTVL.

The CDR3 here is CASSLHGVGQYQNTEAFF. The CDR3 DNA follows: TGCGCCAGCAGCCTACATGGCGTAGGACAGTACCAGAACACTGAAGCTTTCTTT. The rearrangement joins TRBV5-1 to TRBJ1-1; D possibly corresponds to TRBD1 (6 bases). This CDR3 has 18 residues. Germline CDR1 reads SGHRS; CDR2 reads YFSETQ. V shed 4 bases and J shed 1 base, with 23 bases lying between them. The full variable domain, rest sourced from reference TRBV5-1 and TRBJ1-1, is KAGVTQTPRYLIKTRGQQVTLSCSPISGHRSVSWYQQTPGQGLQFLFEYFSETQRNKGNFPGRFSGRQFSNSRSEMNVSTLELGDSALYLCASSLHGVGQYQNTEAFFGQGTRLTVV.

V usage is TRBV2 and J usage is TRBJ2-3, with TRBD2 as a possible D gene (6 bases). Germline-derived CDR1 and CDR2 are SNHLY and FYNNEI. The CDR3 covers 16 residues. Trimming stripped 7 bases from V and 1 base from J, with 18 bases between. CDR3 DNA: TGTGCCAGCATCGGATTTGCAGCGGGCCGCACAGATACGCAGTATTTT. Protein sequence: CASIGFAAGRTDTQYF.

In DNA, the CDR3 is TGTGCCAGCAGTTACCAGGGGGACACCGGGGAGCTGTTTTTT. Translating gives CASSYQGDTGELFF. This sequence joins TRBV27 and TRBJ2-2, with 7 positions matching TRBD1. V was pared by 4 bases and J by 3 bases, with 2 bases of the junction left unmatched. The CDR3 length is 14 residues. Germline CDR1 is MNHEY and CDR2 is SMNVEV (reference sequence).

This clone was picked up a small number of times. This sequence joins TRBV19 and TRBJ1-1; D perhaps matches TRBD1 (5 bases). The CDR3 spans 13 residues. Per germline, CDR1 LNHDA and CDR2 SQIVND (reference sequence). With 5 bases removed from V and 4 bases from J, the gap between germline ends came to 11 bases. In DNA, the CDR3 is TGTGCCAGTAGTCTGCGGGGCGTCACTGAAGCTTTCTTT. Amino acid sequence: CASSLRGVTEAFF.

This chain links TRBV29-1 with TRBJ2-5; 8 nucleotides align to TRBD2. With V trimmed by 4 bases and J by 4 bases, 11 bases remained unmatched. Germline V gene data show CDR1 as SQVTM and CDR2 as ANQGSEA. The CDR3 has 15 residues. This chain's CDR3 is CSVASTSVSGETQYF. The CDR3 coding sequence is TGCAGCGTTGCTTCGACTAGCGTCAGTGGAGAGACCCAGTACTTC.

The genes are TRBV7-3 and TRBJ2-7; tentatively, D is TRBD2 (7 bases). This CDR3 spans 15 amino acids. V lost 5 bases to trimming and J lost 2 bases, with 16 bases between them. CDR1 is SGHTA and CDR2 is FQGTGA in the germline V gene. For the CDR3, the DNA is TGTGCCAGCAGCCCAGAGGGGGGGCGGACCTACGAGCAGTACTTC. The encoded protein is CASSPEGGRTYEQYF.

The genes are TRBV7-9 and TRBJ2-7; perhaps TRBD2 as D (5 bases). V lost 1 base, J lost 1 base, and 8 bases lay in between. CDR3 length: 14 amino acids. Germline V gives CDR1 SEHNR, CDR2 FQNEAQ (reference sequence). The chain's CDR3 is CASSLGRGSYEQYF. CDR3 DNA sequence: TGTGCCAGCAGCTTAGGACGAGGGTCCTACGAGCAGTACTTC.

This clone was seen only a few times. The genes are TRBV4-3 and TRBJ2-1, with 8 bases fitting TRBD2. The V gene's germline CDR1 is LGHNA and CDR2 YSLEER. CDR3 size: 16 residues. V dropped 1 base and J dropped 3; count of bases not matched to a gene: 5. CDR3 in DNA: TGCGCCAGCAGCCAAGGAGTGGCGGGGGGCTACAATGAGCAGTTCTTC. Its protein product is CASSQGVAGGYNEQFF.

The J gene is TRBJ2-3, the V gene TRBV27; D is perhaps TRBD1 (6 bases). V was trimmed by 11 bases and J by 5 bases, leaving 23 bases between them. The CDR3 spans 15 residues. In germline, CDR1 is MNHEY, CDR2 SMNVEV (reference sequence). The CDR3 reads CAPHGLFPGVDTQYF. As DNA, the CDR3 is TGTGCCCCCCATGGATTGTTCCCAGGGGTAGATACGCAGTATTTT.

The chain uses TRBV19 and TRBJ1-2, with 9 bases aligning to TRBD1. Germline-derived CDR1 and CDR2 are LNHDA and SQIVND (reference sequence). The ends lost 6 bases at V and 4 bases at J; junction bases unmatched: 12. The CDR3 is 16 residues long. The CDR3 here is CASRPSGDREFYGYTF. The CDR3, as DNA: TGTGCCAGTAGACCCTCCGGGGACAGGGAGTTCTATGGCTACACCTTC.

The rearrangement uses TRBV5-4 and TRBJ2-2; D gene uncertain. CDR1 is SGHNT and CDR2 is YYREEE in the germline V gene (reference sequence). This CDR3 is 13 amino acids long. V was shortened by 1 base and J by 3 bases, with 4 bases between the two germline ends. CDR3 sequence reads: CASSLTDTGELFF. The CDR3 DNA reads as TGTGCCAGCAGCTTGACCGACACCGGGGAGCTGTTTTTT.

The chain links TRBV6-1 to TRBJ1-3; D possibly corresponds to TRBD1 (5 bases). The germline V gene has CDR1 MNHNS and CDR2 SASEGT. The CDR3 has 14 residues. V was trimmed by 2 bases and J by 5 bases, leaving 10 bases between them. The CDR3 loop reads CASSESLGRNTIYF. DNA for the CDR3: TGTGCCAGCAGTGAATCCTTGGGACGAAACACCATATATTTT.

V usage is TRBV28 and J usage is TRBJ2-1; 7 bases fit TRBD1. Germline V gene data show CDR1 as MDHEN and CDR2 as SYDVKM. J lost 5 bases, V lost 8 bases, and 6 bases had no gene match. The CDR3 loop spans 13 amino acids. The CDR3 is CASERDSDNEQFF. CDR3 DNA: TGTGCCAGCGAACGGGACAGCGACAATGAGCAGTTCTTC.

This chain links TRBV18 with TRBJ2-7; 8 nucleotides line up with TRBD1. The CDR3 contains 15 residues. Germline lookup yields CDR1 KGHSH and CDR2 LQKENI. V lost 5 bases to trimming and J lost 0 bases; unmatched junction nucleotides: 6. The CDR3 bases are TGTGCCAGCTCAACGCGGACAGGGATCTCCTACGAGCAGTACTTC. Protein sequence: CASSTRTGISYEQYF.

This clone has only one observation. The rearrangement uses TRBV5-1 and TRBJ2-3, with D uncertain. The CDR3 extends over 8 amino acids. Germline-derived CDR1 and CDR2 are SGHRS and YFSETQ. Trimming cost V 7 bases and J 9 bases, with 3 bases left between them. The CDR3 spells CASETQYF. CDR3 bases: TGCGCCAGCGAGACGCAGTATTTT.

The chain combines TRBV28 with TRBJ1-5, with D uncertain. V shed 3 bases and J shed 9 bases, with 9 bases lying between them. The CDR3 loop spans 12 amino acids. Germline assignment: CDR1 MDHEN and CDR2 SYDVKM. The CDR3 here is CASSFRGLPQHF. CDR3 nucleotide sequence: TGTGCCAGCAGTTTCAGAGGCTTGCCCCAGCATTTT.

In this sample, this clone turned up once. CDR3 region: CASSALAGGWNEQFF. The CDR3 DNA reads TGTGCCAGCAGCGCCCTAGCGGGGGGCTGGAATGAGCAGTTCTTC. The chain carries TRBV7-2 and TRBJ2-1; TRBD2 agrees at 11 bases. Trimming cost V 5 bases and J 7 bases; bases outside gene matches: 7. CDR3 size: 15 residues. The germline V gene encodes CDR1 SGHTA and CDR2 FQGNSA.

This rearrangement joins TRBV27 to TRBJ2-3; 12 bases map to TRBD2. Germline CDR1 is MNHEY and CDR2 is SMNVEV (reference sequence). The CDR3 sequence is 16 residues long. After removal of 6 bases from V and 6 bases from J, the junction contained 10 bases not matched to a gene. The CDR3 spells CASRSGTSGFMDTQYF. For the CDR3, the DNA is TGTGCCAGCAGATCAGGGACTAGCGGGTTCATGGATACGCAGTATTTT.

The chain links TRBV19 to TRBJ1-6; TRBD1 aligns across 9 bases. Germline values: CDR1 LNHDA, CDR2 SQIVND (reference sequence). The J segment lost 7 bases and the V segment lost 3 bases, leaving 1 base of the junction unmatched. The CDR3 has 14 amino acids. CDR3 in DNA: TGTGCCAGTAGTATGGGGACAGGGAATTCACCCCTCCACTTT. It codes for CASSMGTGNSPLHF.

In regard to this clone: At one of its ends the junction is not consistent with the germline gene, which may arise from a read error. In DNA form, the CDR3 reads TGTGCCAGCAGTTCTCCGGACCGTGCGAACGCCGGGGAGCTGTTTTTT. Its protein product is CASSSPDRANAGELFF. The genes are TRBV27 and TRBJ2-2; D not certain. The germline V gene encodes CDR1 MNHEY and CDR2 SMNVEV (reference sequence). This CDR3 comprises 16 residues.

Turning to this clone: At one boundary the junction diverges from the germline segment, which might be a read error. V gene TRBV30 combines with J gene TRBJ1-1; TRBD1 aligns across 7 bases. Germline V gives CDR1 GTSNPN, CDR2 SVGIG (reference sequence). The CDR3 totals 12 residues. As DNA, the CDR3 is TGTGCCTGGAGTGCCCCAGGGGGTTCCCCTCCTTTT. It yields the protein CAWSAPGGSPPF.

The chain has TRBV19 and TRBJ1-5, with a possible D match to TRBD1 (5 bases). The length of the CDR3 is 15 residues. CDR1 and CDR2 (germline): LNHDA, SQIVND (reference sequence). V shed 5 bases and J shed 7 bases, with 18 bases lying between them. The CDR3 DNA is TGTGCCAGTAGTCCGACAGCTTTCTCGTACCAGCCCCAGCATTTT. Translated: CASSPTAFSYQPQHF.

The chain employs TRBV6-5 and TRBJ2-5; D not certain. Germline V gene sequence: CDR1 MNHEY, CDR2 SVGAGI. Trimming stripped 2 bases from V and 3 bases from J, with 13 bases between. The CDR3 loop spans 15 amino acids. CDR3 coding DNA: TGTGCCAGCAGTTACACATCGGCGCCTAAAGAGACCCAGTACTTC. Its translation is CASSYTSAPKETQYF.

This CDR3 reads CASSPMRNYGYTF. DNA for the CDR3: TGTGCCAGCAGCCCAATGAGGAACTATGGCTACACCTTC. The chain employs TRBV2 and TRBJ1-2; D is ambiguous. The germline V gene encodes CDR1 SNHLY and CDR2 FYNNEI. This CDR3 has 13 residues. Trimming removed 6 bases at V and 2 bases at J, with 10 bases between.

The genes are TRBV7-6 and TRBJ1-4; 9 bases line up with TRBD1. Germline trimming cut 1 base from V and 1 base from J; bases unmatched to any gene: 7. CDR1 and CDR2 (germline): SGHVS, FNYEAQ. The CDR3 runs 18 residues. The CDR3 DNA sequence: TGTGCCAGCAGCTTAGAGGGAACAGGGGGCGGAACTAATGAAAAACTGTTTTTT. This codes for CASSLEGTGGGTNEKLFF. The complete variable domain, with remaining parts taken from reference TRBV7-6 and TRBJ1-4, reads GAGVSQSPRYKVTKRGQDVALRCDPISGHVSLYWYRQALGQGPEFLTYFNYEAQQDKSGLPNDRFSAERPEGSISTLTIQRTEQRDSAMYRCASSLEGTGGGTNEKLFFGSGTQLSVL.

The CDR3 region is CATWDSFNYGYTF. CDR3 nucleotide sequence: TGTGCCACCTGGGACAGTTTTAACTATGGCTACACCTTC. V usage is TRBV2 and J usage is TRBJ1-2, with 7 bases matching TRBD1. Germline V gene lookup returns CDR1 SNHLY and CDR2 FYNNEI. CDR3 length: 13 amino acids. V gave up 10 bases and J gave up 1 base; unmatched junction bases: 6.

The rearrangement links TRBV7-9 to TRBJ1-1; D is ambiguous. Germline assignment: CDR1 SEHNR and CDR2 FQNEAQ (reference sequence). Trimming took 3 bases from V and 5 from J, leaving 16 bases between them. This CDR3 comprises 15 residues. CDR3 sequence: CASSFFAPPGTEAFF. The CDR3 DNA reads as TGTGCCAGCAGCTTCTTCGCCCCCCCGGGTACTGAAGCTTTCTTT.

The DNA of the CDR3 is TGTGCCAGCAGCCGCGAGGTGAACACTGAAGCTTTCTTT. It translates to CASSREVNTEAFF. The chain links TRBV7-8 to TRBJ1-1; D is unresolved. Trimming removed 5 bases from V and 0 bases from J, with 7 bases in between. Germline-derived CDR1 and CDR2 are SGHVS and FQNEAQ. The CDR3 is made up of 13 amino acids. The full variable domain, in which reference TRBV7-8 and TRBJ1-1 provide the parts outside the CDR3, is GAGVSQSPRYKVAKRGQDVALRCDPISGHVSLFWYQQALGQGPEFLTYFQNEAQLDKSGLPSDRFFAERPEGSVSTLKIQRTQQEDSAVYLCASSREVNTEAFFGQGTRLTVV.

The gene calls are TRBV30 and TRBJ1-5; D unclear. Germline lookup yields CDR1 GTSNPN and CDR2 SVGIG (reference sequence). CDR3 size: 12 residues. V shed 2 bases and J shed 3 bases, with 5 bases lying between them. The CDR3 reads CAWSRYNQPQHF. The CDR3 DNA reads TGTGCCTGGAGTAGGTACAATCAGCCCCAGCATTTT.